These T cell receptor beta chains were read from a single sample in a study of monozygotic twins with inflammatory bowel disease. TCRdb re-called the 5' RACE reads, yielding one record per CDR3 amino acid sequence without DNA. The table lists 300,000 to 350,000 distinct CDR3 sequences. Sequenced material: blood. Receptors originate from a human donor with ulcerative colitis or Crohn's disease, or a healthy co-twin of an affected twin (not recorded which). CDR3s include the opening cysteine and the closing phenylalanine or tryptophan.

TRBJ2-7 | TRBV27 | CASSYKAEFEQYF
TRBJ1-1 | TRBV7-3 | CASSYRGGGEAFF
TRBJ2-1 | TRBV20-1 | CSASRPLAGSYNEQFF
TRBJ1-1 | TRBV7-2 | CASSSGQGKAFF
TRBJ1-5 | TRBV18 | CASSRDRWDSNQPQHF
TRBJ2-7 | TRBV20-1 | CSARHSGVNRAYEQYF
TRBJ1-3 | TRBV3-1 | CASSQGSGGAGNTIYF
TRBJ2-1 | TRBV9 | CASSAQEGTYNEQFF
TRBJ1-2 | TRBV7-2 | CASSSGQGLYGYTF
TRBJ1-1 | TRBV28 | CASSPDRLSLNTEAFF
TRBJ1-1 | TRBV7-3 | CASSPSSNTEAFF
TRBJ2-3 | TRBV3-1 | CASSQGGLAGTDTQYF
TRBJ2-7 | TRBV20-1 | CSATPGRYEQYF
TRBJ2-7 | TRBV12-3/TRBV12-4 | CASSFLSWGAAYEQYF
TRBJ1-2 | TRBV7-9 | CAKGGTGDGYTF
TRBJ1-6 | TRBV20-1 | CSAREPGQGSSPLHF
TRBJ2-2 | TRBV5-1 | CASSARYTGELFF
TRBJ2-1 | TRBV10-3 | CAISVSSDEQFF
TRBJ2-1 | TRBV11-2 | CASSPSHISFPYYNEQFF
TRBJ2-3 | TRBV7-9 | CASRNNYRERDSPTQYF
TRBJ2-1 | TRBV18 | CASSPGTPGEQFF
TRBJ1-1 | TRBV5-1 | CASSFAPTVEAFF
TRBJ2-7 | TRBV11-2 | CASSLDPGIEQYF
TRBJ2-7 | TRBV5-1 | CASSLTGQGSEQYF
TRBJ1-1 | TRBV5-1 | CASAGAGEGTEAFF
TRBJ1-2 | TRBV5-5 | CASSQDRGPYGYTF